A selection of T cell receptor beta chains follows, all from one sample in a study of molecular identifiers for immune sequencing clone quantification. Using its own MiXCR run on the PCR reads, TCRdb lists one record per CDR3 protein. Of about 320,000 distinct CDR3 sequences in the sample, about 22% were seen once. Sequences were obtained from naive CD8+ T cells from blood, with Jurkat cell RNA spiked in. The source of these receptors is a human donor in good health. Some libraries in this study had Jurkat cell RNA spiked in. The CDR3 runs from the conserved cysteine through the conserved F or W. The D gene is left open where the match is weak. Only part of the rows carry a size: once, few, many, or a class if the clone is expanded.

V	J	D	size	DNA	CDR3
TRBV4-1	TRBJ1-6	TRBD1	many	TGCGCCAGCAGCCAAGGGGACGGGACAGTTTCTTCACCCCTCCACTTT	CASSQGDGTVSSPLHF
TRBV6-5	TRBJ1-4	-	many	TGTGCCACACGGGGCGGAGGCGGAAAACTGTTTTTT	CATRGGGGKLFF
TRBV7-9	TRBJ1-4	-	many	TGTGCCAGCAGCCCGGAGGGGTCTAATGAAAAACTGTTTTTT	CASSPEGSNEKLFF
TRBV27	TRBJ2-7	-	many	TGTGCCAGCAGTTGGTCCGACCCTTCTCAATTTTACGAGCAGTACTTC	CASSWSDPSQFYEQYF
TRBV28	TRBJ1-5	TRBD1	few	TGTGCCAGCAGCCAGACAGGGGACCATCAGCCCCAGCATTTT	CASSQTGDHQPQHF
TRBV5-4	TRBJ2-3	-	many	TGTGCCAGCAGCCCCCTGGGACCTGTCACAGATACGCAGTATTTT	CASSPLGPVTDTQYF
TRBV4-3	TRBJ1-5	-	-	TGCGCCAGCAGCGAAGACGGGGGGCCCCTTCAGCCCCAGCATTTT	CASSEDGGPLQPQHF
TRBV28	TRBJ2-7	TRBD2	many	TGTGCCAGCAGGCAAAGGACTAGCTCCTACGAGCAGTACTTC	CASRQRTSSYEQYF
TRBV12-3/TRBV12-4	TRBJ2-7	-	-	TGTGCCAGCAGTAACCAGGGTCCGACCTACGGGCAGTACTTC	CASSNQGPTYGQYF
TRBV25-1	TRBJ2-7	-	-	TGTGCCAGCAGTGCCGGGGGCGCGGGCGAGCAGTACTTC	CASSAGGAGEQYF
TRBV7-9	TRBJ1-3	-	-	TGTGCCAGCAGCGCCGGACAAAGCTCTGGAAACACCATGTATTTT	CASSAGQSSGNTMYF
TRBV6-5	TRBJ2-7	-	-	TGTGCCTGCAGTTACTCTCGGCCCCCCTACGAGCAGTACTTC	CACSYSRPPYEQYF
TRBV6-5	TRBJ2-7	TRBD2	many	TGTGCCAGCAGTGGCCCTGGCGGGAGGGCGTACGAGCAGTACTTC	CASSGPGGRAYEQYF
TRBV2	TRBJ2-5	-	-	TGTGCCAGCAGTGAAGGTGACTACCAAGAGACCCAGTACTTC	CASSEGDYQETQYF
TRBV6-5	TRBJ1-5	-	-	TGTGCCAGCAGTTCCGTCTCGGGGAATCAGCCCCAGCATTTT	CASSSVSGNQPQHF
TRBV28	TRBJ2-7	-	many	TGTGCCAGCAGTTCGCGAAAGCCCGACAGGATCAACTACGAGCAGTACTTC	CASSSRKPDRINYEQYF
TRBV7-9	TRBJ1-5	-	many	TGTGCCAGCAGCATGGGGCAGGGCAGTCAGCCCCAGCATTTT	CASSMGQGSQPQHF
TRBV30	TRBJ1-1	-	many	TGTGCCTGGAGTCCGGAGATAGAAGCTTTCTTT	CAWSPEIEAFF
TRBV5-4	TRBJ2-1	-	many	TGTGCCAGCAGCTGGATAACAGGGATCCACAATGAGCAGTTCTTC	CASSWITGIHNEQFF
TRBV5-6	TRBJ2-5	-	many	TGTGCCAGCAGCTTGACTCCAACGGGAGTAGAGACCCAGTACTTC	CASSLTPTGVETQYF
TRBV3-1	TRBJ2-1	TRBD2	few	TGTGCCAGCAGCCCACTAGGGCTAGCGGGAATGGATGAGCAGTTCTTC	CASSPLGLAGMDEQFF
TRBV5-4	TRBJ2-3	-	few	TGTGCCAGCAGCTTGAACCGGGACACAGATACGCAGTATTTT	CASSLNRDTDTQYF
TRBV5-6	TRBJ2-1	-	many	TGTGCCAGCAGCTTGATGGTAAAAACTAGCTACAATGAGCAGTTCTTC	CASSLMVKTSYNEQFF
TRBV6-5	TRBJ2-3	-	many	TGTGCCAGCAGTTACGGTCCCGGCGGGGATACGCAGTATTTT	CASSYGPGGDTQYF
TRBV12-3/TRBV12-4	TRBJ2-2	-	-	TGTGCCAGCAGTCATCTCCCGACCCCCGGGGAGCTGTTTTTT	CASSHLPTPGELFF
TRBV28	TRBJ2-7	-	many	TGTGCCAGCAGTTCCCGACTGGATACCTACGAGCAGTACTTC	CASSSRLDTYEQYF
TRBV5-6	TRBJ1-5	-	-	TGTGCCAGCAGCTTGCGGGGGTCCCAGCCCCAGCATTTT	CASSLRGSQPQHF
TRBV7-9	TRBJ2-3	TRBD2	many	TGTGCCAGCAGCCATCCGGGACTAGCAGGGATCACAGATACGCAGTATTTT	CASSHPGLAGITDTQYF
TRBV6-4	TRBJ2-4	-	many	TGTGCCAGCAGTGTTCACAAAAACATTCAGTACTTC	CASSVHKNIQYF
TRBV7-9	TRBJ1-2	TRBD1	many	TGTGCCAGCAGCTCGACAGGGAAAGTCTATGGCTACACCTTC	CASSSTGKVYGYTF
TRBV4-1	TRBJ2-2	-	many	TGCGCCAGCAGTGTTACGAGCGCGAACACCGGGGAGCTGTTTTTT	CASSVTSANTGELFF
TRBV12-3/TRBV12-4	TRBJ2-7	TRBD2	many	TGTGCCAGCAGCAACGGGGGGGCCGAGCAGTACTTC	CASSNGGAEQYF
TRBV7-9	TRBJ2-7	TRBD1	many	TGTGCCAGCAGCTACGCCGGGACAGGGGACTGGTACGAGCAGTACTTC	CASSYAGTGDWYEQYF
TRBV28	TRBJ2-2	TRBD1	-	TGTGCCAGCAACCCACGGACAGGGGTACCCGGGGAGCTGCTTTTT	CASNPRTGVPGELLF
TRBV5-6	TRBJ2-1	TRBD2	many	TGTGCCAGCAGCCCCGGGACTAGCGACAATGAGCAGTTCTTC	CASSPGTSDNEQFF
TRBV4-2	TRBJ2-7	-	-	TGTGCCAGCAGCCAAGAGGACCTGGCTAAGCAGTACTTC	CASSQEDLAKQYF
TRBV3-1	TRBJ1-2	-	few	TGTGCCAGCAGCCAAGACGAGGGGCGAGACTATGGCTACACCTTT	CASSQDEGRDYGYTF
TRBV6-2/TRBV6-3	TRBJ2-6	-	few	TGTGCCAGCAGTTATAAGATTCGGCCCTCTGGGGCCAACGTCCTGACTTTC	CASSYKIRPSGANVLTF
TRBV7-9	TRBJ2-7	TRBD1	many	TGTGCCAGCAGCTTCACCGGGACAGAAGACGCCTACGAGCAGTACTTC	CASSFTGTEDAYEQYF
TRBV4-2	TRBJ2-7	-	-	TGTGCCAGCAGCCAGGAGATACAGGACGAGCAGTACTTC	CASSQEIQDEQYF
TRBV4-3	TRBJ2-3	-	many	TGCGCCAGCAGCCAGGATATTACAGATACGCAGTATTTT	CASSQDITDTQYF
TRBV7-9	TRBJ1-5	-	-	TGTGCCAGCAGCGCAAGCCAGGGGAGCAATCAGCCCCAGCATTTT	CASSASQGSNQPQHF
TRBV12-3/TRBV12-4	TRBJ2-2	-	many	TGTGCCAGCAGACCCCCGAGGGATGGTACCGGGGAGCTGTTTTTT	CASRPPRDGTGELFF
TRBV18	TRBJ2-7	-	many	TGTGCCAGCTCACCACCGGAAGGGTCGGGCTACGAGCAGTACTTC	CASSPPEGSGYEQYF
TRBV3-1	TRBJ2-5	-	-	TGTGCCAGCAGCCAAGGTTCGGTGGGAACAGACCAAGAGACCCAGTACTTC	CASSQGSVGTDQETQYF
TRBV7-9	TRBJ2-5	TRBD1	many	TGTGCCAGCAGCACCCACAGGGGGCTTCGGAGAGAGACCCAGTACTTC	CASSTHRGLRRETQYF
TRBV28	TRBJ2-7	TRBD2	many	TGTGCCAGCAGTTTGATAGCGGGGGGGTTAGGCGACGAGCAGTACTTC	CASSLIAGGLGDEQYF
TRBV24-1	TRBJ2-7	-	many	TGTGCCACCAGCCCAACTCCAGAAAAACGCTACGAGCAGTACTTC	CATSPTPEKRYEQYF
TRBV18	TRBJ2-2	-	few	TGTGCCAGCTCACCACCGATTCCAGGGGATCACACCGGGGAGCTGTTTTTT	CASSPPIPGDHTGELFF
TRBV29-1	TRBJ2-7	-	many	TGCAGCGTTGAAGGACCCGTCGCCGAGCAGTACTTC	CSVEGPVAEQYF
TRBV27	TRBJ2-3	-	many	TGTGCCAGCAGGTCAGGGGCGGGATACACAGATACGCAGTATTTT	CASRSGAGYTDTQYF